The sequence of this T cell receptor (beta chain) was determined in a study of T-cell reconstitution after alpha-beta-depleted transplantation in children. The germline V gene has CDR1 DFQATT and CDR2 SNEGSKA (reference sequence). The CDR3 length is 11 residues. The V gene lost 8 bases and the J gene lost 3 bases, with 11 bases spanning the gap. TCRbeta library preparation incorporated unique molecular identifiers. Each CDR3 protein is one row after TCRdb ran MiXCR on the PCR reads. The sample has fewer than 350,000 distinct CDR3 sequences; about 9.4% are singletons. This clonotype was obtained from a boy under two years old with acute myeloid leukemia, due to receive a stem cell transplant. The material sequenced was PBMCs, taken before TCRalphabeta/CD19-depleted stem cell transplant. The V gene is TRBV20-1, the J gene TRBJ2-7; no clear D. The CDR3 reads CSSTDGYEQYF. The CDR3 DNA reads TGCAGTTCTACGGACGGCTACGAGCAGTACTTC.